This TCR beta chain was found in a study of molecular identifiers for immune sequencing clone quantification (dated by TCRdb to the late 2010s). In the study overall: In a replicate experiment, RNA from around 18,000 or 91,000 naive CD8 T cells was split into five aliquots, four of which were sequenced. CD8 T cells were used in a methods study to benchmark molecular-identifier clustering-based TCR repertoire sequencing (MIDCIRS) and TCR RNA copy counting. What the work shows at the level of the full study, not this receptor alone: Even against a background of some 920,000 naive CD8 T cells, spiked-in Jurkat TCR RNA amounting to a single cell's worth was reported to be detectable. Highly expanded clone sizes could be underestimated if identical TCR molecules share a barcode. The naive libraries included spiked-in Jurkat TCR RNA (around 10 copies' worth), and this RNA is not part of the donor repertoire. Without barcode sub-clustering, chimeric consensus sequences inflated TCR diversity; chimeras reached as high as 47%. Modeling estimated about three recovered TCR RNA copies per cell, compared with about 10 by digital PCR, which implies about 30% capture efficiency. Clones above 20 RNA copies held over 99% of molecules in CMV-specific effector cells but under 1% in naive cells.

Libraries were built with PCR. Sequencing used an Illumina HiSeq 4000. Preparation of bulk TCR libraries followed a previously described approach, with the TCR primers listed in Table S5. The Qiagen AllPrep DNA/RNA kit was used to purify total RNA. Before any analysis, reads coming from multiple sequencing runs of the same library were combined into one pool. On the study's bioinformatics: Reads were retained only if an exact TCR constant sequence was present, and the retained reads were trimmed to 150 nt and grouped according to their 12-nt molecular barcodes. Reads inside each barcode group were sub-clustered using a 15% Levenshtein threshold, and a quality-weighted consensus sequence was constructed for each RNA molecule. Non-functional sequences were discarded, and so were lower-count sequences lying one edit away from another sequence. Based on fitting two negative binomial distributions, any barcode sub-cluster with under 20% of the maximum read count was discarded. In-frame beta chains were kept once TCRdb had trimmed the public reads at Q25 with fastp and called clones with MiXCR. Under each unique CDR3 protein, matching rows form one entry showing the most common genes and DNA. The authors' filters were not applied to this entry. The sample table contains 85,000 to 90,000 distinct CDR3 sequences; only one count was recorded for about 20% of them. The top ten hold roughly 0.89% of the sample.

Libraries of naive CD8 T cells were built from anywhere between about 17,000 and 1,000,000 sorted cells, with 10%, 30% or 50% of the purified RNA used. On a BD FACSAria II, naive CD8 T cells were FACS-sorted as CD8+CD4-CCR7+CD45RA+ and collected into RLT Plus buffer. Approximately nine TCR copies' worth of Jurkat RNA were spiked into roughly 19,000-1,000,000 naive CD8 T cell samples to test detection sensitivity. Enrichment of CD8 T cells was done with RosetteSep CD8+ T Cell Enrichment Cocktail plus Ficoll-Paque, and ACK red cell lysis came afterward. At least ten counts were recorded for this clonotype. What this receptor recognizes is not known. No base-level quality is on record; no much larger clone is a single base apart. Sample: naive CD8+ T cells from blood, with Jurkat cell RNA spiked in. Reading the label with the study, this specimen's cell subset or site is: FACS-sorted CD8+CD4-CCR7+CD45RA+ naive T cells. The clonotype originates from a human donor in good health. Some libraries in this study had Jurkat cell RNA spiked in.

The CDR3: CASSQDAASGSPLHF. The sequenced DNA: TGCGCCAGCAGCCAAGATGCGGCCTCTGGTTCACCCCTCCACTTT. The rearrangement combines TRBV4-3 with TRBJ1-6; no D gene can be assigned with confidence. From its cysteine to its phenylalanine, the CDR3 spans 15 amino acids. Just CDR3 DNA is preserved here, 45 bases in frame from base 1. V drops 0 bases and J drops 9 bases, leaving 12 bases in between. The germline V gene specifies LGHNA as CDR1 and YSLEER as CDR2.